This T cell receptor beta chain was identified in a study of vaccination effects on CD4 cells after COVID-19. Study-wide background: Post-vaccine samples followed the second dose by a median of 72 days. Study results and limitations: Clones induced by infection and by vaccine showed marked clonal contraction late after vaccination.

ViraFEST expansion of antigen-specific CD4+ T cells with viral peptide pools preceded sequencing. At the end of less than 12 days of culture, CD4+ T cells were isolated. It was two doses of either the BNT162b2 or mRNA-1273 vaccine that participants received. The repertoire was sequenced with immunoSEQ multiplex PCR; TCRdb's copy has only in-frame clones and lacks some. The data contain about 60,000 clones, around 80% of them singletons. V was trimmed by 0 bases and J by 2 bases, leaving 8 bases between them. The CDR3 is 15 amino acids. The V gene's germline CDR1 is MGHRA and CDR2 YSYEKL. The table lists this clone with a count of one. Its antigen is unidentified.

Sample: CD4+ T cells from PBMCs cultured with HCoV-OC43 spike peptides, taken after COVID-19 vaccination. The subset denotes: HCoV-OC43 spike overlapping peptide pool stimulation. This sequence originates from a human donor who received a COVID-19 vaccine. V and J are TRBV4-1 and TRBJ1-5; the D is unclear. The chain's CDR3 is CASSQDWFGNQPQHF. CDR3 nucleotide sequence: TGCGCCAGCAGCCAAGATTGGTTCGGCAATCAGCCCCAGCATTTT.